The clone carrying this TCR beta chain was found a few times. In the study's own analysis: Nucleated cell number was recorded as an estimate derived from reference gene primer amplification. Only in-frame clones appear in the TCRdb table, and some are missing; sequencing was by immunoSEQ multiplex PCR. The DNA gave D and trimming, while V, J and clone size come from that table. There are 140,000 or so clones in the sample; around 84% occur only once, and roughly 4.7% lies in the top ten. This sample is drawn from a study of blood T cell repertoires in COVID-19. Study-level background: Sample material is recorded as cDNA or gDNA derived from T cells, B-cell-depleted T cells, or PBMCs.

Germline-derived CDR1 and CDR2 are MNHEY and SVGEGT. The CDR3 is 14 residues long. J gave up 10 bases and V 1 base, and 7 bases lay outside the gene matches. V is TRBV6-2 or TRBV6-3 and J is TRBJ2-7, with 10 bases fitting TRBD1. Sequencing was done on a sample of peripheral blood. The origin of this receptor is a woman in her fifties or sixties with acute or convalescent COVID-19. The CDR3 nucleotides are TGTGCCAGCAGTTACTTCGGGACAGGGGCGAATCAGTACTTC. This codes for CASSYFGTGANQYF.